The T cell receptor (beta chain) described here comes from a study of a mutant IDH1 vaccine in newly diagnosed glioma. Study overall: First vaccine doses came 4-6 weeks after radiotherapy alone, or with temozolomide cycles. Prior therapy was radiotherapy, temozolomide, or both; most received both.

This clone was detected only a few times. Its specificity is unknown. Findings of the study overall: Vaccine-induced immune responses were detected in about 93% of patients.

The protocol was immunoSEQ multiplex PCR, while the TCRdb copy is restricted to in-frame clones and leaves out a portion. The data hold some 20,000 clones, with roughly 78% observed a single time. The time point: week 23, last vaccination. Each dose of the vaccine consisted of 300 ug of mutant IDH1 20-mer peptide, with topical imiquimod. Germline V gives CDR1 SNHLY, CDR2 FYNNEI. This CDR3 contains 15 residues. V lost 2 bases, J lost 0 bases, and 10 bases lay in between. The input for sequencing was PBMCs, taken from a glioma patient whose treatment included an IDH1 peptide vaccine. The genes are TRBV2 and TRBJ1-1; D uncertain. The sequence was obtained from a man aged 25 to 40 with glioma. The CDR3 sequence: CASSEFWTLNTEAFF. The CDR3 bases are TGTGCCAGCAGTGAATTCTGGACGCTGAACACTGAAGCTTTCTTT.